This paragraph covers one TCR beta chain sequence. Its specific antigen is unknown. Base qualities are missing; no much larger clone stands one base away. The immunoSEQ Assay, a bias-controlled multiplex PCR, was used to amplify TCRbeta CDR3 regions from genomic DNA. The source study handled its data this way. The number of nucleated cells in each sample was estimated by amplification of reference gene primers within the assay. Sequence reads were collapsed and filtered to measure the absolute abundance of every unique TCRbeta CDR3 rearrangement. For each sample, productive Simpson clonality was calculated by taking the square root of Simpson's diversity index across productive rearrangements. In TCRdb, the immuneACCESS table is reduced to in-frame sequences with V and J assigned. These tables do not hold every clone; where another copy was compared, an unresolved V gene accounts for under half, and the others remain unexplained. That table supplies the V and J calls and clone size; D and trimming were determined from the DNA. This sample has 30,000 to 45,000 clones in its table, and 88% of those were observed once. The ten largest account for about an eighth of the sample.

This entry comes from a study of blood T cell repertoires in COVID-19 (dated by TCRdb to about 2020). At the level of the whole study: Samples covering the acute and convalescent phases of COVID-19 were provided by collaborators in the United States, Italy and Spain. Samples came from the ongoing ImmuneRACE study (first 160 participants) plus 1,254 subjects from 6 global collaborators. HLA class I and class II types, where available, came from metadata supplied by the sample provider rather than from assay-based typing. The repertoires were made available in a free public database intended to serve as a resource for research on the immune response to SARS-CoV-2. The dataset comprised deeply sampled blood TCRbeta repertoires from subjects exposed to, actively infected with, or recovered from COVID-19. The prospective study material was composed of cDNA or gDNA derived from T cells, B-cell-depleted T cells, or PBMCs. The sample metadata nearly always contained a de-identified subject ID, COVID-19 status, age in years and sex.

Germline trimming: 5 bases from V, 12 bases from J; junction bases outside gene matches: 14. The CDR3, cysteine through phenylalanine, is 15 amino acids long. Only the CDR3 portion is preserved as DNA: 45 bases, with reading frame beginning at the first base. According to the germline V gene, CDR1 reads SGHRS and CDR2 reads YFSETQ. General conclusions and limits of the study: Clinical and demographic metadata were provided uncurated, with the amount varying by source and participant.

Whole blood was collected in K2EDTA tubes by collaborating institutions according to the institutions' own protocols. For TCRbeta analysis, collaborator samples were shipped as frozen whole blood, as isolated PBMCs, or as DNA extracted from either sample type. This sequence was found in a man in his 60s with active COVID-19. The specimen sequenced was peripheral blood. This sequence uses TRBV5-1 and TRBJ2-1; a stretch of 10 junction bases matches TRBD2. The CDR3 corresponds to CASRSTGTSEPGQFF. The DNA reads TGCGCCAGCAGATCCACCGGGACTAGCGAGCCCGGGCAGTTCTTC. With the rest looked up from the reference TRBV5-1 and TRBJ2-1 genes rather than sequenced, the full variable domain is KAGVTQTPRYLIKTRGQQVTLSCSPISGHRSVSWYQQTPGQGLQFLFEYFSETQRNKGNFPGRFSGRQFSNSRSEMNVSTLELGDSALYLCASRSTGTSEPGQFFGPGTRLTVL.